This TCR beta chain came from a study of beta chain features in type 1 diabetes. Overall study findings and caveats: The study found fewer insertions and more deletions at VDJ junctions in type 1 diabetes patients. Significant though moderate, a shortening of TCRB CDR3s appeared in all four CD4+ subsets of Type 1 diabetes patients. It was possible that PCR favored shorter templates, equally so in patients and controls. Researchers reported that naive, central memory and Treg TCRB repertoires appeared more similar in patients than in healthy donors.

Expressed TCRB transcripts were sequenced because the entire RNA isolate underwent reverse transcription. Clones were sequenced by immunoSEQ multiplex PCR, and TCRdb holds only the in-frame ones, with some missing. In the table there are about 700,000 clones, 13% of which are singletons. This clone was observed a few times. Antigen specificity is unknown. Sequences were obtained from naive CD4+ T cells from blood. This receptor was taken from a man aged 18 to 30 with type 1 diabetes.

This CDR3 is CASSYQILAEQETQYF. In DNA form, the CDR3 reads TGTGCCAGCAGTTACCAAATACTAGCGGAACAAGAGACCCAGTACTTC. J is TRBJ2-5 and V is TRBV6-6; 8 bases align to TRBD2. The CDR3 is 16 residues long. Unmatched junction bases numbered 7, after V lost 2 bases and J lost 2 bases. The germline gives CDR1 MNHNY, CDR2 SVGAGI (reference sequence).